What follows are 27 T cell receptor beta chains derived from one specimen sequenced in a study of T cells in Graves' hyperthyroidism and ophthalmopathy. From RNA transcripts, TCR beta CDR3 regions were amplified. The HTBI primer set was used in a first-round RT-PCR of the TCR CDR3. TCRdb recomputed calls from the multiplex PCR reads with MiXCR, one row per CDR3 protein. The table records roughly 420,000 distinct CDR3 sequences, 15% to 19% of them present only once. The specimen was blood. The receptors stem from a woman younger than 30 with Graves' hyperthyroidism.

This clonotype was detected only a few times. CDR3 in amino acids: CASSSTGVGYGYTF. The CDR3 DNA reads TGTGCCAGCAGCTCCACAGGGGTTGGGTATGGCTACACCTTC. This chain links TRBV7-2 with TRBJ1-2; 7 bases agree with TRBD1. From germline, CDR1 is SGHTA and CDR2 FQGNSA. This CDR3 is 14 amino acids long. J lost 5 bases, V lost 4 bases, and 7 bases had no gene match.

This clonotype was recorded at least ten times. The V call is TRBV5-6, the J call TRBJ1-1, with TRBD1 identical over 8 bases. Germline CDR1 SGHDT, CDR2 YYEEEE. This CDR3 region has 15 residues. Losses at the gene ends were 2 bases for V and 0 bases for J; bases not matched to a gene: 3. The CDR3 DNA is TGTGCCAGCAGCTTCAGGGGGCGAATGAACACTGAAGCTTTCTTT. Translated: CASSFRGRMNTEAFF.

The J gene is TRBJ1-2, the V gene TRBV6-2 or TRBV6-3; D gene uncertain. V was shortened by 6 bases and J by 8 bases, with 25 bases between the two germline ends. The germline V gene has CDR1 MNHEY and CDR2 SVGEGT. The CDR3 has 16 residues. The CDR3 loop reads CASRSRPWRPGSGYTF. The CDR3, as DNA: TGTGCCAGCAGAAGCCGCCCTTGGAGACCTGGGAGCGGCTACACCTTC.

This clonotype has ten or more counts. V is TRBV28 and J is TRBJ2-2; no firm D call. The germline CDR1 and CDR2 sequences are MDHEN and SYDVKM. CDR3 length: 13 residues. Deletions cut 6 bases from V and 9 bases from J, with 14 bases between. The DNA of the CDR3 is TGTGCCAGCAGCACCATCCGGCCGCGGGAGCTGTTTTTT. It codes for CASSTIRPRELFF.

This rearrangement joins TRBV7-9 to TRBJ2-1, with 7 bases identical to TRBD1. After removal of 4 bases from V and 5 bases from J, the junction contained 8 bases not matched to a gene. CDR3 size: 15 residues. Germline V gene lookup returns CDR1 SEHNR and CDR2 FQNEAQ (reference sequence). The CDR3 is CASSYRGLGDNEQFF. Written as DNA, the CDR3 is TGTGCCAGCAGCTATAGGGGGCTTGGGGACAATGAGCAGTTCTTC.

In its sample, this clonotype was seen a few times. The V and J genes are TRBV18 and TRBJ1-2, with 7 bases fitting TRBD1. This CDR3 comprises 14 residues. The germline gives CDR1 KGHSH, CDR2 LQKENI. Losses at the gene ends were 6 bases for V and 4 bases for J; bases not matched to a gene: 8. CDR3 DNA sequence: TGTGCCAGCTCTTCCGGACAGGCGCTCTATGGCTACACCTTC. Encoded protein: CASSSGQALYGYTF.

About this clonotype itself: One junction end disagrees with the germline gene, perhaps due to a read error. The rearrangement uses TRBV7-2 and TRBJ2-3; 12 bases line up with TRBD2. Germline assignment: CDR1 SGHTA and CDR2 FQGNSA. The CDR3 loop spans 19 amino acids. CDR3 nucleotides: TGTGCCAGCAGCCCCTGGAGGCTAGCGGGGGGGCCTTTCACATATACGCAGTATTTT. Translation gives CASSPWRLAGGPFTYTQYF.

This clonotype was seen a handful of times. The rearrangement joins TRBV4-1 to TRBJ1-4; D gene uncertain. The V end was cut by 1 base, the J end by 1 base, with 7 bases between. This CDR3 contains 15 residues. Germline CDR1 reads MGHRA; CDR2 reads YSYEKL. The CDR3 nucleotides are TGCGCCAGCAGCCAAGCCTTTGTAACTAATGAAAAACTGTTTTTT. It encodes CASSQAFVTNEKLFF.

Ten or more counts support this clonotype. V gene TRBV6-2 or TRBV6-3 combines with J gene TRBJ1-2; possible D gene TRBD1, 6 bases. CDR1 MNHEY and CDR2 SVGEGT come from the germline V gene. CDR3 length: 14 amino acids. The V and J ends lost 2 bases and 4 bases respectively, with 11 bases between them. CDR3 in DNA: TGTGCCAGCAGTTACCAGGGGAACTTCTATGGCTACACCTTC. It translates to CASSYQGNFYGYTF.

There are many counts of this clonotype. The chain links TRBV6-1 to TRBJ1-2; D ambiguous. The CDR3 has 13 residues. Trimming took off 4 bases at V and 2 bases at J, with 8 bases between the two ends. Germline V lookup: CDR1 MNHNS, CDR2 SASEGT. The CDR3 reads CASSVWENYGYTF. CDR3 in DNA: TGTGCCAGCAGTGTTTGGGAGAACTATGGCTACACCTTC.

This clonotype occurred many times. The chain uses TRBV2 and TRBJ1-5, with D uncertain. V lost 1 base, J lost 1 base, and 14 bases lay in between. This CDR3 is built from 17 residues. CDR1 SNHLY and CDR2 FYNNEI come from the germline V gene. CDR3 region: CASSEVRSWESNQPQHF. For the CDR3, the DNA is TGTGCCAGCAGTGAAGTGAGAAGCTGGGAAAGCAATCAGCCCCAGCATTTT.

Many counts were recorded for this clonotype. As DNA, the CDR3 is TGCAGTGCTAGAGATCGCGGGCTAGACTACAATGAGCAGTTCTTC. This gives the protein CSARDRGLDYNEQFF. The chain links TRBV20-1 to TRBJ2-1, with D tentatively TRBD2 (5 bases). V lost 0 bases, J lost 3 bases, and 12 bases lay in between. This CDR3 comprises 15 residues. Germline lookup yields CDR1 DFQATT and CDR2 SNEGSKA (reference sequence).

This clonotype was picked up a small number of times. The chain links TRBV15 to TRBJ1-1; TRBD1 matches 7 bases. This CDR3 region has 14 residues. Germline-derived CDR1 and CDR2 are LNHNV and YYDKDF (reference sequence). V lost 3 bases to trimming and J lost 2 bases; unmatched junction nucleotides: 3. DNA for the CDR3: TGTGCCACCAGCAGGGACAGGAGAAACACTGAAGCTTTCTTT. Its protein product is CATSRDRRNTEAFF. Full variable domain (remainder filled in from reference TRBV15 and TRBJ1-1): DAMVIQNPRYQVTQFGKPVTLSCSQTLNHNVMYWYQQKSSQAPKLLFHYYDKDFNNEADTPDNFQSRRPNTSFCFLDIRSPGLGDTAMYLCATSRDRRNTEAFFGQGTRLTVV.

This sequence joins TRBV20-1 and TRBJ2-2; perhaps TRBD1 as D (6 bases). Looked up from germline, CDR1 is DFQATT and CDR2 is SNEGSKA (reference sequence). The CDR3 length is 14 residues. V dropped 0 bases and J dropped 5 bases, with 10 bases sitting between them. The CDR3 loop reads CSARDGRGTGELFF. The CDR3 coding sequence is TGCAGTGCTAGAGATGGTAGGGGGACCGGGGAGCTGTTTTTT.

Many counts were recorded for this clonotype. The V call is TRBV24-1, the J call TRBJ2-3; D might be TRBD1 (6 bases). The CDR3 spans 17 residues. With 2 bases removed from V and 2 bases from J, the gap between germline ends came to 16 bases. The germline V gene encodes CDR1 KGHDR and CDR2 SFDVKD. In nucleotides, the CDR3 is TGTGCCACCAGTGATTGGGGGCTTGACGGGCTCACAGATACGCAGTATTTT. Its translation: CATSDWGLDGLTDTQYF.

Details on this clonotype: A clone one base away is much larger, so this may be a read error. The J gene is TRBJ1-2, the V gene TRBV29-1, with D maybe TRBD1 (5 bases). Per germline, CDR1 SQVTM and CDR2 ANQGSEA. V shed 0 bases and J shed 3 bases, with 14 bases lying between them. This CDR3 has 15 residues. In nucleotides, the CDR3 is TGCAGCGTTGAAGATAGGGGCAGAGAGGACTATGGCTACACCTTC. Encoded protein: CSVEDRGREDYGYTF.

The chain uses TRBV4-1 and TRBJ1-6, with 7 bases matching TRBD1. Germline V gives CDR1 MGHRA, CDR2 YSYEKL. J lost 11 bases, V lost 0 bases, and 1 base had no gene match. The CDR3 totals 13 residues. CDR3 region: CASSQDRGPPLHF. CDR3 DNA sequence: TGCGCCAGCAGCCAAGATAGGGGGCCACCCCTCCACTTT.

This clonotype was detected ten times or more. The CDR3 DNA reads TGTGCCAGCTCATCCCCATCGGCCCCCACAGATACGCAGTATTTT. Translating gives CASSSPSAPTDTQYF. The chain joins TRBV18 to TRBJ2-3, with unresolved D. In germline, CDR1 is KGHSH, CDR2 LQKENI. Trimming stripped 5 bases from V and 2 bases from J, with 14 bases between. The CDR3 is made up of 15 amino acids. Based on the CDR3 plus reference TRBV18 and TRBJ2-3, the full variable domain is NAGVMQNPRHLVRRRGQEARLRCSPMKGHSHVYWYRQLPEEGLKFMVYLQKENIIDESGMPKERFSAEFPKEGPSILRIQQVVRGDSAAYFCASSSPSAPTDTQYFGPGTRLTVL.

This clonotype was found many times. The chain links TRBV7-9 to TRBJ2-1, with D possibly TRBD1 on 6 matching bases. V was clipped by 5 bases and J by 10 bases, with 18 bases between them. The length of the CDR3 is 14 residues. CDR1 is SEHNR, CDR2 FQNEAQ, per germline (reference sequence). The CDR3 protein is CASSTIRGSREQFF. The DNA for the CDR3 is TGTGCCAGCAGCACGATCAGGGGATCGAGGGAGCAGTTCTTC.

This clonotype was detected many times. The chain carries TRBV7-2 and TRBJ1-6; D may be TRBD1 (5 bases). From germline, CDR1 is SGHTA and CDR2 FQGNSA. The CDR3 loop spans 15 amino acids. Trimming stripped 5 bases from V and 8 bases from J, with 16 bases between. The DNA of the CDR3 is TGTGCCAGCAGCCTTAGCGGGGGTGTTGATTCACCCCTCCACTTT. It is translated as CASSLSGGVDSPLHF. Using reference TRBV7-2 and TRBJ1-6 for the parts outside the CDR3, the full variable domain is GAGVSQSPSNKVTEKGKDVELRCDPISGHTALYWYRQSLGQGLEFLIYFQGNSAPDKSGLPSDRFSAERTGGSVSTLTIQRTQQEDSAVYLCASSLSGGVDSPLHFGNGTRLTVT.

The chain uses TRBV4-1 and TRBJ2-2; D is tentatively TRBD1 or TRBD2 (5 bases each). V was cut by 4 bases and J by 4 bases, with 19 bases left in between. Germline V gives CDR1 MGHRA, CDR2 YSYEKL. The CDR3 is 17 amino acids. CDR3 in DNA: TGCGCCAGCAGCCCAAAAGGGACCCAGCCTTCCACCGGGGAGCTGTTTTTT. Amino acid sequence: CASSPKGTQPSTGELFF.

The chain couples TRBV5-1 to TRBJ2-7; weak D call: TRBD2 (6 bases). This CDR3 region has 14 residues. The ends were cut back, 1 base at V and 3 bases at J, with 11 bases in the middle. In germline, CDR1 is SGHRS, CDR2 YFSETQ. CDR3 in amino acids: CASSLRRGFYEQYF. The CDR3 bases are TGCGCCAGCAGCTTGAGACGGGGGTTCTACGAGCAGTACTTC.

This clonotype was seen repeatedly, ten times or more. This chain uses TRBV2 with TRBJ2-7, with D perhaps matching TRBD1 (6 bases). CDR3 size: 14 residues. Germline-derived CDR1 and CDR2 are SNHLY and FYNNEI. V gave up 0 bases and J gave up 2 bases, with 8 bases separating them. The CDR3 is CASSEAGQTYEQYF. The CDR3 DNA sequence: TGTGCCAGCAGTGAAGCCGGACAGACCTACGAGCAGTACTTC. The whole variable domain, remainder taken from reference TRBV2 and TRBJ2-7, is EPEVTQTPSHQVTQMGQEVILRCVPISNHLYFYWYRQILGQKVEFLVSFYNNEISEKSEIFDDQFSVERPDGSNFTLKIRSTKLEDSAMYFCASSEAGQTYEQYFGPGTRLTVT.

This clonotype was seen many times. This sequence joins TRBV11-2 and TRBJ2-5, with TRBD2 identical over 7 bases. Germline lookup yields CDR1 SGHAT and CDR2 FQNNGV. CDR3 size: 15 residues. J lost 0 bases, V lost 1 base, and 2 bases had no gene match. The chain's CDR3 is CASSLGGGYQETQYF. The CDR3 coding sequence is TGTGCCAGCAGCTTAGGCGGGGGTTACCAAGAGACCCAGTACTTC.

In this sample, this clonotype turned up many times. The genes are TRBV28 and TRBJ2-1; TRBD2 matches at 8 bases. The germline gives CDR1 MDHEN, CDR2 SYDVKM. The CDR3 totals 12 residues. V was pared by 6 bases and J by 9 bases, with 4 bases of the junction left unmatched. DNA of the CDR3: TGTGCCAGCAGAAGCGGGAGCATTGAGCAGTTCTTC. Its translation: CASRSGSIEQFF.

In this sample, this clonotype turned up many times. This sequence joins TRBV28 and TRBJ2-3, with D maybe TRBD2 (6 bases). V lost 2 bases, J lost 3 bases, and 15 bases lay in between. Germline V gene lookup returns CDR1 MDHEN and CDR2 SYDVKM. The length of the CDR3 is 16 residues. The chain's CDR3 is CASSLNAGPGTDTQYF. The CDR3 DNA is TGTGCCAGCAGTTTAAACGCGGGGCCGGGGACAGATACGCAGTATTTT. Complete variable domain (other parts from reference TRBV28 and TRBJ2-3): DVKVTQSSRYLVKRTGEKVFLECVQDMDHENMFWYRQDPGLGLRLIYFSYDVKMKEKGDIPEGYSVSREKKERFSLILESASTNQTSMYLCASSLNAGPGTDTQYFGPGTRLTVL.

This chain uses TRBV7-2 with TRBJ2-7; D may be TRBD1 or TRBD2 (6 bases each). The CDR3 runs to 20 residues. V gave up 2 bases and J gave up 1 base, with 27 bases separating them. Germline V gene data show CDR1 as SGHTA and CDR2 as FQGNSA. CDR3 loop: CASSLSSLALNGGESYEQYF. In nucleotides, the CDR3 is TGTGCCAGCAGCTTAAGTTCCCTCGCTCTCAACGGGGGCGAATCCTACGAGCAGTACTTC.